This TCR beta chain came from a study of shared clonotypes between healthy human individuals. The CDR3 is 14 amino acids. The germline V gene has CDR1 MDHEN and CDR2 SYDVKM. Deletions cut 5 bases from V and 8 bases from J, with 16 bases between. Per the authors' pipeline: Junction-only sequences without quality scores came from ImmunoSEQ, so filtering differed. Sequenced by immunoSEQ multiplex PCR; TCRdb stores in-frame clones only, minus some. Clone size and the V and J calls come from that table; the DNA yielded D and trimming. Of about 980,000 clones in the sample, approximately 76% were seen once. General study findings and limits: Non-shared clonotypes displayed generation probabilities falling below those of clonotypes present in all four donors. Represented diversity, genetic and exposure-history alike, was limited by few donors. Among donors, the sharing of clonotypes was expected to be influenced by sequencing depth.

As to this clone: Antigen specificity is unknown.

The sequence was collected from a man aged 18 to 30 in good health. The sequencing input was memory CD4+ T cells sorted from blood. Subset defined: CD45RA-negative fraction. The V and J genes are TRBV28 and TRBJ1-3; tentatively, D is TRBD1 (5 bases). CDR3 protein: CASSENRPVDTIYF. CDR3 in DNA: TGTGCCAGCAGTGAAAACAGGCCAGTGGACACCATATATTTT.